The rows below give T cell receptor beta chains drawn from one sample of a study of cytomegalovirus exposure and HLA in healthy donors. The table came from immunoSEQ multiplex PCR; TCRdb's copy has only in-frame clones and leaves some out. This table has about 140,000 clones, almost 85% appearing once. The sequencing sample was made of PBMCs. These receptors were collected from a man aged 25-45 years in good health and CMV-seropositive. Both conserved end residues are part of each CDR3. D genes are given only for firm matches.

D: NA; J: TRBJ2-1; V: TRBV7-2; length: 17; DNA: TGTGCCAGCAGCTTATATGAGGCCACGAGCTCCTACAATGAGCAGTTCTTC; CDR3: CASSLYEATSSYNEQFF
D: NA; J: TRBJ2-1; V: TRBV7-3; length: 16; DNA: TGTGCCAGCAGCTTAATGGCTCTCAGCTCCTACAATGAGCAGTTCTTC; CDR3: CASSLMALSSYNEQFF
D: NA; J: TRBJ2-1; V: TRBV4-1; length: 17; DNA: TGCGCCAGCAGCCAAGGCGGAGGAGGGCCGGGACAGTTCAGACAGTTCTTC; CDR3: CASSQGGGGPGQFRQFF
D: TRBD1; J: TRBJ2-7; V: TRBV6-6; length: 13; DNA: TGTGCCAGCAGTACAGGGGAATCCTACGAGCAGTACTTC; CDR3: CASSTGESYEQYF
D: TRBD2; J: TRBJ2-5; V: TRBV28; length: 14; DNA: TGTGCCAGCAACCTAGCGGCATTGCAAGAGACCCAGTACTTC; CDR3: CASNLAALQETQYF
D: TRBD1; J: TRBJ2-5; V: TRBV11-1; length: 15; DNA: TGTGCCAGCAGCTCCTGGACAGGGAAGGAAGAGACCCAGTACTTC; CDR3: CASSSWTGKEETQYF
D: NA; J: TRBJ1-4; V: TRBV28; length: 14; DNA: TGTGCCAGCAGTTTAGCAGGGCCTAATGAAAAACTGTTTTTT; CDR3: CASSLAGPNEKLFF
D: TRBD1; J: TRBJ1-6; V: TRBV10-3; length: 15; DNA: TGTGCCATCAGTGGGGTGGGACAGGGTAATTCACCCCTCCACTTT; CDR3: CAISGVGQGNSPLHF
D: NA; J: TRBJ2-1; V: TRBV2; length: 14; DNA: TGTGCCAGCAGTGGGAGGATAGTCGTAGATGAGCAGTTCTTC; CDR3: CASSGRIVVDEQFF
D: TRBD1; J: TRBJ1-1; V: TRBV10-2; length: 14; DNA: TGCGCCAGCAGTGTCGGGACAGGGGGCACTGAAGCTTTCTTT; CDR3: CASSVGTGGTEAFF